Below, one T cell receptor (beta chain) is given with its context. After removal of 0 bases from V and 1 base from J, the junction contained 3 bases not matched to a gene. The length of the CDR3 is 15 residues. From germline, CDR1 is MNHEY and CDR2 SVGAGI. This sample stems from a study of cytomegalovirus exposure and HLA in healthy donors. Data came from immunoSEQ multiplex PCR; TCRdb stores just in-frame clones and leaves some out. This table holds 130,000 or so clones, 70% to 90% found once. The specimen sequenced was PBMCs. This clonotype originated in a woman between 18 and 30 years old in good health and CMV-seronegative. The chain carries TRBV6-5 and TRBJ2-7, with 7 bases lining up with TRBD1. Here the CDR3 reads CASSYSGQVSYEQYF. The DNA of the CDR3 is TGTGCCAGCAGTTACTCTGGACAGGTTTCCTACGAGCAGTACTTC.